This T cell receptor beta chain was captured by sequencing in a study of T cells after posttransplantation cyclophosphamide (dated by TCRdb to 2015 to 2016). About the study as a whole: T cell repertoire reconstitution was tracked by TRB sequencing after myeloablative bone marrow transplantation in which posttransplantation cyclophosphamide was used as GVHD prophylaxis. Blood from every one of the approximately 36 PTCy patients who had 1-year posttransplant specimens underwent TRB sequencing. Samples from around 37 PTCy-treated patients, along with samples from about 17 of their related bone marrow donors, underwent antigen receptor sequencing. Up to 3 additional blood samples from 2 to 5.2 years after transplant were also TRB-sequenced in 3 patients, as was pretransplant blood from several patients. Public TRB sequences were searched against a database of over 3,600 sequences associated with responses to pathogens, tumor antigens, self-antigens and alloantigens. TRA and TRB clonality were tightly correlated in about ten samples, so subsequent TCR analyses focused on TRB only. General findings and caveats noted by the study authors: Donor-recipient similarity was low at 1-2 months but rose over the first year, and later blood repertoires were often dominated by donor CD8+ memory clones. The TRB repertoires of T cells infiltrating skin or the GI tract showed only limited overlap with the TRB repertoires found in blood. Across the approximately 47 patients, TRB clonality was highly associated with recipient CMV seropositivity and CMV reactivation, and diversity with PTCy was similar to that in the CNI/methotrexate controls.

TRB sequencing used genomic DNA with the immunoSEQ assay at survey resolution or the hsTCRB kit. In the original analysis: Initial read processing used immunoSEQ software, and repertoire analyses used the LymphoSeq R package. Clonality was calculated as 1 minus normalized Shannon entropy, and the Gini coefficient was also calculated for each TRB dataset. To infer phenotypes in unsorted samples, TRB sequences from sorted subsets of the recipient or donor were mapped onto unsorted samples from the same recipient. Not all clones reach the TCRdb copy of this immuneACCESS table, which keeps in-frame sequences only. Checked studies attribute under half of the gap to unresolved V genes and leave the rest unexplained. Clone size and the V and J calls come from that table; the DNA yielded D and trimming. The sample contains about 46,000 clones, around 94% of them found a single time. 3.1% of the sample is taken by the ten largest.

V was cut back by 5 bases and J by 6 bases, leaving a gap of 17 bases between them. The CDR3 runs 14 amino acids, cysteine and phenylalanine included. Only the CDR3 DNA is retained, 42 bases long and in frame from the first base. The CDR1 and CDR2 encoded by the germline V gene are SGHTA and FQGNSA. Notes on this clone: Its antigen remains unidentified. No base quality information exists; no much larger clone differs at one position.

Peripheral blood samples were provided by related bone marrow donors on the day of marrow donation. Peripheral blood and bone marrow mononuclear cells were isolated by Ficoll-Hypaque density centrifugation and cryopreserved. This chain is built from TRBV7-2 and TRBJ2-7; TRBD2 is possibly the D segment (7 matching bases). Sequenced sample: PBMCs. This receptor was taken from a woman aged 45-65 years in good health and a related stem cell transplant donor. The DNA sequence follows: TGTGCCAGCAGCCCAAGGGGGGGGGTGGGCGAGCAGTACTTC. It encodes CASSPRGGVGEQYF.